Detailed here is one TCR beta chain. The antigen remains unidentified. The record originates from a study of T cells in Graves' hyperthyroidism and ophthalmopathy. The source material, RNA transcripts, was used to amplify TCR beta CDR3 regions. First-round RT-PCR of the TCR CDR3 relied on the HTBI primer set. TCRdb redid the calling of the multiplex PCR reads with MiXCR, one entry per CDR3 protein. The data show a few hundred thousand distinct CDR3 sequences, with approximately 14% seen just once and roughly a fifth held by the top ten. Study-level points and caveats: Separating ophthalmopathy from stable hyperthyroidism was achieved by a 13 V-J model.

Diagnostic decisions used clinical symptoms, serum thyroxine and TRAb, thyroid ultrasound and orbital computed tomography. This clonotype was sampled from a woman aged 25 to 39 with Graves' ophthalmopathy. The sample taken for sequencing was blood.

CDR3 loop: CASSLDHPILRTEAFF. Here the CDR3 DNA reads TGTGCCAGCAGCTTAGATCATCCTATATTAAGGACTGAAGCTTTCTTT. The chain employs TRBV11-2 and TRBJ1-1; D gene unclear. In germline, CDR1 is SGHAT, CDR2 FQNNGV. The V and J ends lost 0 bases and 5 bases respectively, with 16 bases between them. This CDR3 contains 16 residues.